This T cell receptor (beta chain) was identified in a study of T cells in Graves' hyperthyroidism and ophthalmopathy. Study-level points and caveats: Stable hyperthyroidism was told apart from ophthalmopathy by a model built on 13 V-J features. Most thyroid clonotypes that were expanded above 0.001 also turned up in blood.

Uncontrolled infection, other autoimmune disease, pregnancy or lactation excluded patients. Clinical symptoms, serum thyroxine, TRAb, thyroid ultrasound and orbital computed tomography established diagnosis. In germline, CDR1 is SNHLY, CDR2 FYNNEI. The CDR3 covers 13 residues. Deletions cut 7 bases from V and 6 bases from J, with 13 bases between. This clonotype was seen many times. As yet, its antigen is unknown. TCR beta CDR3 regions were amplified from RNA transcripts. The HTBI set primed first-round TCR CDR3 RT-PCR. TCRdb used MiXCR to reprocess the multiplex PCR reads, holding one entry per CDR3 protein. The sample consists of 600,000 or so distinct CDR3 sequences, around 42% of them appearing once.

V is TRBV2 and J is TRBJ1-5; D is unresolved. The sequence was obtained from a woman under 30 with Graves' hyperthyroidism. What was sequenced was peripheral blood or thyroid tissue (not recorded which). CDR3 residues: CASTSLGGQPQHF. CDR3 nucleotide sequence: TGTGCCAGCACCTCTCTCGGCGGTCAGCCCCAGCATTTT.